The 2 T cell receptor beta chains given below trace back to one sample, sequenced in a study of vaccination effects on CD4 cells after COVID-19. These TCRs' antigens remain unknown. Generated by immunoSEQ multiplex PCR, the TCRdb table keeps only in-frame clones and is missing some. The profile shows roughly 20,000 clones, around 70% of them singletons. With the ViraFEST assay, the study expanded antigen-specific CD4+ T cells using viral peptide pools, then sequenced them. Following 10 days of culture, CD4+ T cells were isolated. People in the vaccine group had not been infected with SARS-CoV-2 before, and their nucleocapsid antibodies were negative. The input for sequencing was CD4+ T cells from PBMCs cultured with HCoV-NL63 spike peptides, taken before COVID-19 vaccination. The receptors were gathered from a human donor who received a COVID-19 vaccine.

The chain couples TRBV2 to TRBJ2-5; TRBD1 might be the D (6 bases). Germline V gene sequence: CDR1 SNHLY, CDR2 FYNNEI. Trimming took off 5 bases at V and 5 bases at J, with 12 bases between the two ends. This CDR3 has 13 amino acids. CDR3 sequence reads: CASSQGTSETQYF. As DNA, the CDR3 is TGTGCCAGCAGTCAGGGGACGTCGGAGACCCAGTACTTC.

This chain links TRBV5-1 with TRBJ1-6, with 7 bases that match TRBD1. After removal of 6 bases from V and 7 bases from J, the junction contained 7 bases not matched to a gene. Germline V lookup: CDR1 SGHRS, CDR2 YFSETQ. The CDR3 totals 14 residues. In nucleotides, the CDR3 is TGCGCCAGCAATTCCGGGACAGACAATTCACCCCTCCACTTT. It translates to CASNSGTDNSPLHF.